Each of the 21 T cell receptor beta chains below was sequenced from the same sample in a study of cytomegalovirus exposure and HLA in healthy donors. Profiled with immunoSEQ multiplex PCR; TCRdb holds only in-frame clones, not every one. The sample records some 140,000 clones, approximately 84% being singletons. The source material was PBMCs. The receptor set was obtained from a woman in her thirties in good health and CMV-seronegative.

The count of this clone is one. This chain links TRBV6-1 with TRBJ1-2; no definite D call. CDR1 is MNHNS, CDR2 SASEGT, per germline. The CDR3 spans 15 residues. The V end lost 1 base, the J end lost 1 base, and 10 bases lay between the germline ends. The CDR3 DNA is TGTGCCAGCAGTGAAGACGCAGGATATAACTATGGCTACACCTTC. Amino acid sequence: CASSEDAGYNYGYTF.

The V gene is TRBV13, the J gene TRBJ1-3, with no clear D. The CDR3 is 15 amino acids. Germline V lookup: CDR1 PRHDT, CDR2 FYEKMQ (reference sequence). V lost 3 bases, J lost 0 bases, and 9 bases lay in between. The CDR3 loop reads CASSFADYSGNTIYF. The CDR3, as DNA: TGTGCCAGCAGCTTTGCAGACTACTCTGGAAACACCATATATTTT.

In nucleotides, the CDR3 is TGTGCCAGCAGACCAACCATAGGCTTGGGGCAGGGTGGCTACACCTTC. Protein sequence: CASRPTIGLGQGGYTF. The gene calls are TRBV7-2 and TRBJ1-2; D is perhaps TRBD1 (5 bases). The CDR3 sequence is 16 residues long. V was trimmed by 6 bases and J by 7 bases, leaving 24 bases between them. Germline CDR1 and CDR2: SGHTA and FQGNSA.

The J gene is TRBJ2-2, the V gene TRBV5-1; D is unclear. The CDR3 is 15 residues long. V was trimmed by 1 base and J by 2 bases, leaving 9 bases between them. The V gene's germline CDR1 is SGHRS and CDR2 YFSETQ. CDR3 protein: CASSLTVLNTGELFF. DNA for the CDR3: TGCGCCAGCAGCTTGACGGTACTCAACACCGGGGAGCTGTTTTTT.

On this clone itself: This sample includes further DNA sequences coding for the same CDR3. The chain uses TRBV6-5 and TRBJ1-1; 8 nucleotides align to TRBD1. CDR1 is MNHEY, CDR2 SVGAGI, per germline. The CDR3 spans 14 residues. V shed 2 bases and J 5 bases; nucleotides not matched to a gene: 4. The CDR3 protein is CASSYRQGRTEAFF. The CDR3 nucleotides read TGTGCCAGCAGTTACCGACAGGGGCGGACTGAAGCTTTCTTT.

Comments on this clone: The junction and the germline gene differ at one end; a read error may be behind it. V usage is TRBV5-6 and J usage is TRBJ1-6; D may be TRBD1 (5 bases). Germline CDR1 SGHDT, CDR2 YYEEEE. This CDR3 is 13 amino acids long. The CDR3 region has the DNA TGTGCCAGCAGTTTGGGACGGTCGGAGGAGTTCCACTTT. As protein: CASSLGRSEEFHF.

This rearrangement joins TRBV5-1 to TRBJ2-5; D may be TRBD2 (5 bases). This CDR3 spans 16 amino acids. Germline V gives CDR1 SGHRS, CDR2 YFSETQ. V was cut by 2 bases and J by 5 bases, with 19 bases left in between. The CDR3 loop reads CASSLVPTGLSETQYF. In DNA, the CDR3 is TGCGCCAGCAGCTTAGTTCCGACCGGACTGAGTGAGACCCAGTACTTC.

J is TRBJ2-2 and V is TRBV11-3, with D maybe TRBD1 (5 bases). The ends were cut back, 6 bases at V and 5 bases at J, with 13 bases in the middle. Germline V gene lookup returns CDR1 SGHNT and CDR2 YENEEA. The CDR3 contains 14 residues. Here the CDR3 DNA reads TGTGCCAGCAGACGTCAGGGTTTAACCGGGGAGCTGTTTTTT. Its translation: CASRRQGLTGELFF.

This clone showed up just a few times. The chain links TRBV7-9 to TRBJ1-2; 8 nucleotides agree with TRBD1. The germline V gene encodes CDR1 SEHNR and CDR2 FQNEAQ (reference sequence). The ends lost 6 bases at V and 1 base at J; junction bases unmatched: 4. The CDR3 loop spans 14 amino acids. CDR3 in amino acids: CASRKGQVNYGYTF. The CDR3 bases are TGTGCCAGCAGAAAGGGACAGGTTAACTATGGCTACACCTTC.

This clone occurred once. This chain joins TRBV2 and TRBJ2-7; TRBD1 aligns across 10 bases. From germline, CDR1 is SNHLY and CDR2 FYNNEI. After removal of 7 bases from V and 5 bases from J, the junction contained 17 bases not matched to a gene. The CDR3 is made up of 17 amino acids. The CDR3 nucleotides read TGTGCCAGCACGGTAGATCTTCCGGGACAGGGGACCCACGAGCAGTACTTC. Protein: CASTVDLPGQGTHEQYF.

The rearrangement joins TRBV7-3 to TRBJ1-1; D is uncertain. Between the trimmed V and J ends, which lost 8 bases and 6 bases, there was a span of 16 bases. CDR1 and CDR2 from the germline V gene are SGHTA and FQGTGA. This CDR3 spans 13 amino acids. CDR3 coding DNA: TGTGCCAGCGCGGGCAGCTACGGCGCTGAAGCTTTCTTT. This codes for CASAGSYGAEAFF.

J is TRBJ1-5 and V is TRBV9; TRBD1 aligns across 8 bases. The CDR3 extends over 15 amino acids. From germline, CDR1 is SGDLS and CDR2 YYNGEE. The V and J ends lost 3 bases and 7 bases, in that order; junction bases with no gene match: 9. CDR3 amino acids: CASSASTGVGQPQHF. As DNA, the CDR3 is TGTGCCAGCAGCGCCTCGACAGGGGTGGGACAGCCCCAGCATTTT.

The rearrangement joins TRBV6-5 to TRBJ2-3; D might be TRBD1 (6 bases). Germline loops: CDR1 MNHEY, CDR2 SVGAGI. CDR3 length: 14 residues. Trimming took off 6 bases at V and 3 bases at J, with 13 bases between the two ends. CDR3 nucleotide sequence: TGTGCCAGCAGCCTCGACCAGGGGACAGATACGCAGTATTTT. Its translation is CASSLDQGTDTQYF.

The chain combines TRBV4-2 with TRBJ1-2; TRBD1 is a possible D gene (5 bases). Trimming pared 4 bases from V and 3 bases from J, leaving 18 bases between. Germline CDR1 LGHNA, CDR2 YNFKEQ. CDR3 length equals 16 residues. CDR3 in amino acids: CASSLGEGRADYGYTF. CDR3 nucleotides: TGTGCCAGCAGCCTCGGGGAGGGGAGGGCCGACTATGGCTACACCTTC.

This chain joins TRBV7-3 and TRBJ1-2; the match to TRBD1 covers 7 bases. J gave up 4 bases and V 5 bases, and 7 bases lay outside the gene matches. Germline V lookup: CDR1 SGHTA, CDR2 FQGTGA. CDR3 length equals 14 residues. Here the CDR3 DNA reads TGTGCCAGCAGCCGAGACAGGGAAGGCTATGGCTACACCTTC. Translated, it gives CASSRDREGYGYTF.

The sample holds one count of this clone. The rearrangement uses TRBV11-2 and TRBJ1-1; D unclear. The V gene lost 5 bases and the J gene lost 11 bases, with 18 bases spanning the gap. The CDR3 is 13 amino acids. Germline CDR1 is SGHAT and CDR2 is FQNNGV. CDR3 loop: CASSIGLVGEAFF. The CDR3 nucleotides are TGTGCCAGCAGCATAGGCCTCGTCGGGGAGGCTTTCTTT.

The CDR3: CASRGAGEGDTQYF. In DNA form, the CDR3 reads TGTGCCAGTCGGGGAGCGGGGGAGGGAGATACGCAGTATTTT. This rearrangement joins TRBV6-5 to TRBJ2-3, with TRBD2 matching 8 bases. The CDR3 covers 14 residues. Trimming removed 9 bases from V and 5 bases from J; junction bases left unmatched: 10. The germline V gene encodes CDR1 MNHEY and CDR2 SVGAGI.

This sequence joins TRBV6-6 and TRBJ2-7, with a weak D call TRBD1 (6 bases). The CDR3 has 13 amino acids. Trimming shortened V by 6 bases and J by 2 bases, and 11 bases separated the two germline ends. The V gene's germline CDR1 is MNHNY and CDR2 SVGAGI (reference sequence). The CDR3 reads CASRKTGTYEQYF. The DNA for the CDR3 is TGTGCCAGCAGGAAAACAGGGACCTACGAGCAGTACTTC.

The rearrangement joins TRBV29-1 to TRBJ2-7, with 7 positions matching TRBD2. Germline CDR1 is SQVTM and CDR2 is ANQGSEA. V trimming: 2 bases; J trimming: 0 bases; junction bases outside the gene matches: 7. The CDR3 totals 15 residues. The CDR3 DNA reads TGCAGCGTTGAATCCCTGGGGAGGGGCTCCTACGAGCAGTACTTC. This encodes CSVESLGRGSYEQYF.

The V call is TRBV2, the J call TRBJ1-2, with D perhaps matching TRBD1 (5 bases). The V end was cut by 6 bases, the J end by 3 bases, with 20 bases between. The CDR3 spans 16 residues. Germline assignment: CDR1 SNHLY and CDR2 FYNNEI. CDR3 nucleotide sequence: TGTGCCAGCAGCCCCGATCTTGGGGGGAGTTACTATGGCTACACCTTC. This sequence encodes CASSPDLGGSYYGYTF.

The chain is built from TRBV6-6 and TRBJ2-2; D is possibly TRBD1 (6 bases). CDR3 length equals 14 residues. In germline, CDR1 is MNHNY, CDR2 SVGAGI (reference sequence). V was pared by 5 bases and J by 4 bases, with 11 bases between. The CDR3 loop is CASSPLRGTGELFF. For the CDR3, the DNA is TGTGCCAGCAGTCCACTCAGGGGCACCGGGGAGCTGTTTTTT.